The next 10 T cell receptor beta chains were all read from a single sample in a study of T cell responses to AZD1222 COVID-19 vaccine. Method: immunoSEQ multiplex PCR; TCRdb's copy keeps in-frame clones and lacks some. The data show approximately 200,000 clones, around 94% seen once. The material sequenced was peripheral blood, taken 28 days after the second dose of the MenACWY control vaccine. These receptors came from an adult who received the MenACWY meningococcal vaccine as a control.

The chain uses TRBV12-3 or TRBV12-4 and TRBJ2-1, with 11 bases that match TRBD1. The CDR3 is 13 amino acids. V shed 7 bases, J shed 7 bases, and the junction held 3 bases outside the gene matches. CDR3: CASKGTGGNEQFF. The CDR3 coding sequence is TGTGCCAGCAAGGGGACAGGGGGAAATGAGCAGTTCTTC.

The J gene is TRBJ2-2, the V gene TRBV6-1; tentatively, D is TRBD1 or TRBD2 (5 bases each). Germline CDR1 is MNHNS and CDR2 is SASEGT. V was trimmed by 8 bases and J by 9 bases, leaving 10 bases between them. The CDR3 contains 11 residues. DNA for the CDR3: TGTGCCAGCGGGGACCAGTGGGAGCTGTTTTTT. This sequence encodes CASGDQWELFF.

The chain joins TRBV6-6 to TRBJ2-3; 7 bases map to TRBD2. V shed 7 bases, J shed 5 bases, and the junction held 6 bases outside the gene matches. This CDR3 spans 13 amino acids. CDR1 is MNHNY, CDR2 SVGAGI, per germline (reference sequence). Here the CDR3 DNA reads TGTGCCAGCACCCCGAGCGGGGAAGATACGCAGTATTTT. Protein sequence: CASTPSGEDTQYF.

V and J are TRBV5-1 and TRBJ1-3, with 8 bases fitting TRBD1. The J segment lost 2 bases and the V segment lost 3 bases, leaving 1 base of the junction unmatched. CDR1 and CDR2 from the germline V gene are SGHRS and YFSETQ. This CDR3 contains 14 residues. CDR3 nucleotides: TGCGCCAGCAGCTCACAGGGGGCTGGAAACACCATATATTTT. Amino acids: CASSSQGAGNTIYF.

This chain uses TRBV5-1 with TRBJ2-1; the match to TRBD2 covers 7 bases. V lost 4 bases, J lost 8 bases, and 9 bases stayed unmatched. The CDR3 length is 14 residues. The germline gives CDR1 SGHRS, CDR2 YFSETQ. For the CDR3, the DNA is TGCGCCAGCAGCCTCCTGGGGGGGATCTATGAGCAGTTCTTC. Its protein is CASSLLGGIYEQFF.

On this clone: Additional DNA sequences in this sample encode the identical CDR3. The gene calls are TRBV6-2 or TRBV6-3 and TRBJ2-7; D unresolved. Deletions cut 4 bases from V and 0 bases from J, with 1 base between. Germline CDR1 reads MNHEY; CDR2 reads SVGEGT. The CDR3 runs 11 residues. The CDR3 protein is CASSFSYEQYF. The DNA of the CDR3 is TGTGCCAGCAGTTTCTCCTACGAGCAGTACTTC.

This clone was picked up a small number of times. The CDR3 DNA reads TGTGCCAGCTTATGGGAGAGCAATCAGCCCCAGCATTTT. Protein: CASLWESNQPQHF. J is TRBJ1-5 and V is TRBV28; D unresolved. Germline-derived CDR1 and CDR2 are MDHEN and SYDVKM. This CDR3 region has 13 residues. The germline V and J ends were trimmed by 8 bases and 1 base, with 9 bases remaining between them. The variable domain in full, completed from reference TRBV28 and TRBJ1-5, reads DVKVTQSSRYLVKRTGEKVFLECVQDMDHENMFWYRQDPGLGLRLIYFSYDVKMKEKGDIPEGYSVSREKKERFSLILESASTNQTSMYLCASLWESNQPQHFGDGTRLSIL.

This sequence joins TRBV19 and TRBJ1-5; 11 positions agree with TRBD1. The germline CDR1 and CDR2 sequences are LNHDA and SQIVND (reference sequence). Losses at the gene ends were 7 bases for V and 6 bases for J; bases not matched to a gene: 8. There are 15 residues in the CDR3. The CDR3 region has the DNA TGTGCCAGTACCGCGGACAGGGGGCCGGGTCAGCCCCAGCATTTT. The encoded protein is CASTADRGPGQPQHF. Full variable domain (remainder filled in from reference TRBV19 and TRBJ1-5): DGGITQSPKYLFRKEGQNVTLSCEQNLNHDAMYWYRQDPGQGLRLIYYSQIVNDFQKGDIAEGYSVSREKKESFPLTVTSAQKNPTAFYLCASTADRGPGQPQHFGDGTRLSIL.

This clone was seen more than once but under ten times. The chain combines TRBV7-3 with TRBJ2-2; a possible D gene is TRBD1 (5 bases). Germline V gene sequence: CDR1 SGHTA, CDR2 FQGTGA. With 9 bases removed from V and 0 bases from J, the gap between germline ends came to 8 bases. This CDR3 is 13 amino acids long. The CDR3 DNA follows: TGTGCCAGTAAGACAGCGAACACCGGGGAGCTGTTTTTT. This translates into CASKTANTGELFF.

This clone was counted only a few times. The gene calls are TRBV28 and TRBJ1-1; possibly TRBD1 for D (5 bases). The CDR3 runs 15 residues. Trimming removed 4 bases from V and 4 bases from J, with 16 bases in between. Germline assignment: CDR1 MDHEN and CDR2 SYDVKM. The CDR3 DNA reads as TGTGCCAGCAGTTCCCCACAGGTGGTACTCACTGAAGCTTTCTTT. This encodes CASSSPQVVLTEAFF.